The 29 T cell receptor beta chains in this list originate from one sample, sequenced in a study of T cells in tumors after PD-1 blockade. Using immunoSEQ multiplex PCR, the repertoire was profiled, and TCRdb retains in-frame clones only, with some absent. This sample has 61,000 or so clones, with about four fifths found just once. This sample comprised PBMCs, obtained before anti-PD-1 treatment. The origin of the receptors is a human donor with basal cell carcinoma.

The chain joins TRBV30 to TRBJ2-3, with 7 bases lining up with TRBD2. From germline, CDR1 is GTSNPN and CDR2 SVGIG (reference sequence). The CDR3 has 14 amino acids. V shed 4 bases and J 2 bases; nucleotides not matched to a gene: 6. DNA for the CDR3: TGTGCCTGGACCGGGACTACTCCCACAGATACGCAGTATTTT. Amino acids: CAWTGTTPTDTQYF.

The CDR3 DNA reads TGTGCCAGTAGTGCGAACGGATTACCCTATTCACCCCTCCACTTT. Translation: CASSANGLPYSPLHF. The rearrangement links TRBV19 to TRBJ1-6, with unresolved D. Per the germline V gene, CDR1 is LNHDA and CDR2 is SQIVND (reference sequence). The V end was cut by 5 bases, the J end by 8 bases, with 16 bases between. CDR3 length: 15 amino acids.

This chain connects TRBV11-3 to TRBJ1-1; D is possibly TRBD1 (5 bases). CDR1 is SGHNT and CDR2 is YENEEA in the germline V gene. Trimming pared 3 bases from V and 3 bases from J, leaving 8 bases between. The CDR3 runs 13 residues. This chain's CDR3 is CASSLRGDTEAFF. CDR3 in DNA: TGTGCCAGCAGCTTGCGGGGGGACACTGAAGCTTTCTTT.

J is TRBJ2-7 and V is TRBV5-6; 8 positions match TRBD1. There are 13 residues in the CDR3. The trim removed 4 bases at V and 2 bases at J, leaving 2 bases unmatched. Per germline, CDR1 SGHDT and CDR2 YYEEEE. The CDR3 sequence: CASSGQGPYEQYF. The CDR3 DNA reads as TGTGCCAGCAGCGGACAGGGCCCCTACGAGCAGTACTTC.

The rearrangement links TRBV12-3 or TRBV12-4 to TRBJ2-3; possible D gene TRBD1, 6 bases. The V gene lost 2 bases and the J gene lost 6 bases, with 9 bases spanning the gap. CDR3 length: 13 residues. CDR3 in amino acids: CASSLSGVDTQYF. The CDR3 coding sequence is TGTGCCAGCAGTTTATCAGGGGTGGATACGCAGTATTTT.

This chain links TRBV5-1 with TRBJ2-6; 7 bases agree with TRBD1. Per germline, CDR1 SGHRS and CDR2 YFSETQ. The junction had 3 bases not matched to a gene; V was cut back by 2 bases and J by 4 bases. The CDR3 loop spans 15 amino acids. The CDR3: CASSFTGEGANVLTF. In DNA form, the CDR3 reads TGCGCCAGCAGCTTCACAGGGGAAGGGGCCAACGTCCTGACTTTC.

This clone was detected only once. This chain links TRBV14 with TRBJ2-7; 8 bases align to TRBD2. Germline CDR1 SGHDN, CDR2 FVKESK. With V trimmed by 5 bases and J by 6 bases, 12 bases remained unmatched. The CDR3 length is 15 residues. CDR3 region: CASSGIAGMEGEQYF. The CDR3 coding sequence is TGTGCCAGCAGCGGAATAGCGGGGATGGAAGGCGAGCAGTACTTC.

J is TRBJ1-1 and V is TRBV27; D may be TRBD1 (5 bases). Germline CDR1 reads MNHEY; CDR2 reads SMNVEV (reference sequence). The V end was cut by 8 bases, the J end by 2 bases, with 24 bases between. The CDR3 is 17 residues long. CDR3 in amino acids: CASGVVRQGGFNTEAFF. Written as DNA, the CDR3 is TGTGCCAGCGGCGTAGTGCGGCAGGGAGGTTTTAACACTGAAGCTTTCTTT.

V is TRBV5-1 and J is TRBJ1-2; the D gene is possibly TRBD1 (6 bases). V dropped 5 bases and J dropped 4 bases, with 18 bases sitting between them. The germline V gene encodes CDR1 SGHRS and CDR2 YFSETQ. CDR3 length equals 15 residues. CDR3 in amino acids: CASSPTGPKGYGYTF. In DNA, the CDR3 is TGCGCCAGCAGTCCAACAGGGCCAAAGGGCTATGGCTACACCTTC.

This chain links TRBV29-1 with TRBJ1-2; no firm D call. CDR1 is SQVTM and CDR2 is ANQGSEA in the germline V gene. Trimming cost V 7 bases and J 8 bases, with 20 bases left between them. The CDR3 runs 13 residues. For the CDR3, the DNA is TGCAGCGCAGCCTCAGGAATTGGGGAGGGCTACACCTTC. This translates into CSAASGIGEGYTF.

This CDR3 is CASSLELGQGGEAFF. CDR3 DNA sequence: TGCGCCAGCAGCTTGGAATTGGGACAGGGGGGTGAAGCTTTCTTT. The V and J genes are TRBV5-1 and TRBJ1-1, with TRBD1 identical over 11 bases. CDR1 is SGHRS and CDR2 is YFSETQ in the germline V gene. The CDR3 is 15 amino acids. Germline trimming cut 0 bases from V and 7 bases from J; bases unmatched to any gene: 5.

The CDR3 DNA reads as TGTGCCAGCAGCCAAGATTTCCCAAGTTGGGACCAAGAGACCCAGTACTTC. Its translation: CASSQDFPSWDQETQYF. The rearrangement joins TRBV3-1 (or the pseudogene TRBV3-2) to TRBJ2-5; no clear D gene. Trimming pared 0 bases from V and 0 bases from J, leaving 14 bases between. In germline, CDR1 is LGHDT, CDR2 YNNKEL (reference sequence). The CDR3 runs to 17 residues.

The rearrangement uses TRBV29-1 and TRBJ2-7; D not resolved. The ends were cut back, 8 bases at V and 7 bases at J, with 18 bases in the middle. Germline CDR1 reads SQVTM; CDR2 reads ANQGSEA. This CDR3 spans 12 amino acids. CDR3 loop: CSTGSSAGEQYF. CDR3 in DNA: TGCAGCACTGGGTCCTCGGCCGGAGAGCAGTACTTC.

V gene TRBV13 combines with J gene TRBJ1-2; the match to TRBD1 covers 11 bases. Looked up from germline, CDR1 is PRHDT and CDR2 is FYEKMQ (reference sequence). This CDR3 spans 15 amino acids. V lost 4 bases and J lost 2; bases outside the gene matches: 3. Here the CDR3 reads CASSSWTGGNYGYTF. Here the CDR3 DNA reads TGTGCCAGCAGCTCGTGGACAGGGGGCAACTATGGCTACACCTTC.

The chain links TRBV27 to TRBJ2-3; tentative D call: TRBD2 (6 bases). The germline V and J ends were trimmed by 0 bases and 2 bases, with 15 bases remaining between them. CDR1 and CDR2 (germline): MNHEY, SMNVEV (reference sequence). The CDR3 sequence is 17 residues long. CDR3 DNA: TGTGCCAGCAGTTTATCTGGGGGGACTCAGAACACAGATACGCAGTATTTT. Protein: CASSLSGGTQNTDTQYF.

The chain is built from TRBV12-3 or TRBV12-4 and TRBJ2-4, with TRBD1 matching over 9 bases. The CDR3 contains 13 residues. V lost 6 bases, J lost 8 bases, and 5 bases stayed unmatched. The CDR3 nucleotides read TGTGCCAGCAGCCTGACAGGGGGGGACATTCAGTACTTC. It specifies CASSLTGGDIQYF.

This clone showed up just a few times. The chain recombines TRBV19 with TRBJ2-7; D is unresolved. Per germline, CDR1 LNHDA and CDR2 SQIVND (reference sequence). There are 13 residues in the CDR3. V lost 5 bases and J lost 0, with 8 bases in between. The CDR3 reads CASSSSLSYEQYF. The CDR3 bases are TGTGCCAGTAGTTCAAGCCTCTCCTACGAGCAGTACTTC. Combining the CDR3 with reference TRBV19 and TRBJ2-7 gives the whole variable domain DGGITQSPKYLFRKEGQNVTLSCEQNLNHDAMYWYRQDPGQGLRLIYYSQIVNDFQKGDIAEGYSVSREKKESFPLTVTSAQKNPTAFYLCASSSSLSYEQYFGPGTRLTVT.

The chain uses TRBV19 and TRBJ1-2; D uncertain. The V gene's germline CDR1 is LNHDA and CDR2 SQIVND (reference sequence). The CDR3 consists of 12 residues. V was clipped by 7 bases and J by 0 bases, with 6 bases between them. The CDR3 DNA sequence: TGTGCCAGTATGGGAACTAACTATGGCTACACCTTC. It specifies CASMGTNYGYTF.

The V gene is TRBV12-5, the J gene TRBJ2-5, with D tentatively TRBD2 (7 bases). Germline CDR1 reads LGHNT; CDR2 reads FRNRAP. The CDR3 covers 15 residues. Trimming took 3 bases from V and 2 from J, leaving 13 bases between them. The CDR3 bases are TGTGCTAGTGGTTTCGGGGGGCCGGGGCAAGAGACCCAGTACTTC. Translation: CASGFGGPGQETQYF.

The V call is TRBV5-1, the J call TRBJ2-7; D unclear. Germline V CDR1 and CDR2: SGHRS, YFSETQ. Between the trimmed V and J ends, which lost 0 bases and 3 bases, there was a span of 7 bases. The CDR3 length is 13 residues. As DNA, the CDR3 is TGCGCCAGCAGCTTGGGGGTCAGCTACGAGCAGTACTTC. Translated, it gives CASSLGVSYEQYF.

Comments on this clone: At the DNA level, this CDR3 is encoded by other sequences in the same sample as well. The chain couples TRBV5-1 to TRBJ2-5, with D maybe TRBD2 (5 bases). The CDR3 spans 15 residues. V lost 0 bases, J lost 5 bases, and 14 bases lay in between. Germline CDR1 SGHRS, CDR2 YFSETQ. As DNA, the CDR3 is TGCGCCAGCAGCTTGGCCCTCGGGGTCGGGGAGACCCAGTACTTC. It encodes CASSLALGVGETQYF.

V is TRBV4-1 and J is TRBJ1-5, with no clear D. CDR1 MGHRA and CDR2 YSYEKL come from the germline V gene. V lost 2 bases, J lost 0 bases, and 8 bases lay in between. The length of the CDR3 is 15 residues. The CDR3 here is CASSQLGISNQPQHF. The CDR3, as DNA: TGCGCCAGCAGCCAATTGGGGATTAGCAATCAGCCCCAGCATTTT.

The V call is TRBV5-4, the J call TRBJ1-1, with 9 bases aligning to TRBD1. CDR3 length equals 15 residues. CDR1 and CDR2 (germline): SGHNT, YYREEE (reference sequence). After removal of 4 bases from V and 1 base from J, the junction contained 5 bases not matched to a gene. The CDR3, as DNA: TGTGCCAGCAGCACCCGGGACAGGGCGAACACTGAAGCTTTCTTT. Protein: CASSTRDRANTEAFF.

CDR3 sequence reads: CASSRRTPRDEQYF. The CDR3 DNA sequence: TGTGCCAGCAGTCGCCGGACCCCTCGCGACGAGCAGTACTTC. This sequence joins TRBV6-2 or TRBV6-3 and TRBJ2-7; no reliable D call. Trimming stripped 5 bases from V and 5 bases from J, with 16 bases between. The CDR3 extends over 14 amino acids. Germline V gene sequence: CDR1 MNHEY, CDR2 SVGEGT.

The chain carries TRBV5-5 and TRBJ2-3; 8 bases fit TRBD2. With V trimmed by 0 bases and J by 2 bases, 11 bases remained unmatched. Per germline, CDR1 SGHKS and CDR2 YYEKEE (reference sequence). The CDR3 is 18 amino acids. CDR3 sequence reads: CASSLAAGGPTFTDTQYF. The CDR3 coding sequence is TGTGCCAGCAGCTTGGCGGCGGGGGGCCCGACTTTCACAGATACGCAGTATTTT.

The chain uses TRBV3-1 (or the pseudogene TRBV3-2) and TRBJ1-5; D gene unclear. CDR3 length: 15 residues. V was cut by 0 bases and J by 1 base, with 7 bases left in between. Germline CDR1 reads LGHDT; CDR2 reads YNNKEL (reference sequence). CDR3 loop: CASSQDGKSNQPQHF. The CDR3 DNA sequence: TGTGCCAGCAGCCAAGACGGGAAGAGCAATCAGCCCCAGCATTTT.

The chain joins TRBV9 to TRBJ2-1; possibly TRBD2 for D (6 bases). There are 17 residues in the CDR3. Trimming shortened V by 0 bases and J by 6 bases, and 19 bases separated the two germline ends. Germline V lookup: CDR1 SGDLS, CDR2 YYNGEE. CDR3 nucleotides: TGTGCCAGCAGCGTAGCCCCAAATCGCGGGGCGACCAATGAGCAGTTCTTC. Residues: CASSVAPNRGATNEQFF.

V usage is TRBV23-1 and J usage is TRBJ2-3, with TRBD1 matching 10 bases. TRBV23-1 is marked as an open reading frame, function uncertain. V lost 6 bases, J lost 3 bases, and 18 bases stayed unmatched. This CDR3 has 19 amino acids. For the CDR3, the DNA is TGCGCCAGCAGCAACCGACTGGGACAGGGGAGTTTCGGGACAGATACGCAGTATTTT. It encodes CASSNRLGQGSFGTDTQYF.

The chain employs TRBV6-4 and TRBJ1-1, with a weak D call TRBD1 (5 bases). This CDR3 comprises 13 residues. Germline lookup yields CDR1 MRHNA and CDR2 SNTAGT. V gave up 7 bases and J gave up 0 bases, with 9 bases separating them. CDR3 sequence (DNA): TGTGCCAGCAAGGAGGACATGAACACTGAAGCTTTCTTT. Amino acid sequence: CASKEDMNTEAFF.